The present entry profiles one T cell receptor (beta chain) with its context. Its antigen is unidentified. A much larger clone is a single base away; this may be a read error. This CDR3 is also generated by other DNA sequences in the sample. V was cut by 5 bases and J by 0 bases, with 3 bases left in between. This CDR3 is built from 12 residues. Germline V gene data show CDR1 as SEHNR and CDR2 as FQNEAQ (reference sequence). This sample stems from a study of Ad26.COV2.S vaccination and SARS-CoV-2 variants. Indicated treatment: 15 to 20 received Ad26.COV2.S at low or high dose, single or two shots; a few received placebo; per-sample allocation not given. At day 63 after the first vaccine or placebo injection, samples were drawn. Within Boston, the person who donated was an adult of 18-55 years. Method: immunoSEQ multiplex PCR; TCRdb's copy keeps in-frame clones and lacks some. The top ten clones hold around 6.4% of a sample with around 340,000 clones, roughly 90% of them seen once.

Study-wide points: Total T cell responses, in the TCR breadth and depth analyses, may have been underestimated.

The TCR sequence derives from a person between 18 and 59 years old who received the Ad26.COV2.S COVID-19 vaccine or a placebo. The rearrangement joins TRBV7-9 to TRBJ2-3, with D hard to call. Sequenced here: peripheral blood, sampled in a trial of Ad26.COV2.S vaccine versus placebo. The CDR3, as DNA: TGTGCCAGCAGCCCCAGCACAGATACGCAGTATTTT. It encodes CASSPSTDTQYF. Complete variable domain (other parts from reference TRBV7-9 and TRBJ2-3): DTGVSQNPRHKITKRGQNVTFRCDPISEHNRLYWYRQTLGQGPEFLTYFQNEAQLEKSRLLSDRFSAERPKGSFSTLEIQRTEQGDSAMYLCASSPSTDTQYFGPGTRLTVL.